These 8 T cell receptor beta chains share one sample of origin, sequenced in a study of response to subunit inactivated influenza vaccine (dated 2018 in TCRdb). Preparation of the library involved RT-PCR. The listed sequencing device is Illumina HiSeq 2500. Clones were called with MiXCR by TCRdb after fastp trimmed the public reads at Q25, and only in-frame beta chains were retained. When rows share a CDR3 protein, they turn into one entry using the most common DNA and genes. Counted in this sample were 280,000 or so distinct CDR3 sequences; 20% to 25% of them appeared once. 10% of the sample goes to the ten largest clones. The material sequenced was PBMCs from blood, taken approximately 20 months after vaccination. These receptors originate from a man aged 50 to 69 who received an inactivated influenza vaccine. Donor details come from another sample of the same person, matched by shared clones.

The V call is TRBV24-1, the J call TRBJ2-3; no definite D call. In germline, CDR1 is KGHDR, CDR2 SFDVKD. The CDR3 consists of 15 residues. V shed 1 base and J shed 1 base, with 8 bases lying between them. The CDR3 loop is CATSDFGQGTDTQYF. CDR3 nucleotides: TGTGCCACCAGTGATTTTGGCCAGGGCACAGATACGCAGTATTTT.

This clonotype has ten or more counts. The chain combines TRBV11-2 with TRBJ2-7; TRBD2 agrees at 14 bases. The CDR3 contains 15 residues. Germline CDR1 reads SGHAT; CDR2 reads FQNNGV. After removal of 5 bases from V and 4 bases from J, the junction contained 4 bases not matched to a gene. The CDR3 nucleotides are TGTGCCAGCAGCGTGGGACTAGCGGGAGTATACGAGCAGTACTTC. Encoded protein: CASSVGLAGVYEQYF. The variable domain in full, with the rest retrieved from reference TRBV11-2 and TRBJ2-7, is EAGVAQSPRYKIIEKRQSVAFWCNPISGHATLYWYQQILGQGPKLLIQFQNNGVVDDSQLPKDRFSAERLKGVDSTLKIQPAKLEDSAVYLCASSVGLAGVYEQYFGPGTRLTVT.

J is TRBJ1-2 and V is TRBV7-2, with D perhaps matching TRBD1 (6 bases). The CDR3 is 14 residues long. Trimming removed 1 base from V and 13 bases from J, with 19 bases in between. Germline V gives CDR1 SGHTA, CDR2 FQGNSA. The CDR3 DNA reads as TGTGCCAGCAGCTTAGTGTGGGACAAGGGGCCACTCACCTTC. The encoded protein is CASSLVWDKGPLTF.

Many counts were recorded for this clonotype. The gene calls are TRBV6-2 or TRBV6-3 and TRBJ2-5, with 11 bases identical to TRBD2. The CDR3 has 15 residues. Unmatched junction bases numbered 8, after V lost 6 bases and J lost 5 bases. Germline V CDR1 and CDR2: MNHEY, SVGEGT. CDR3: CASRPTSGRWETQYF. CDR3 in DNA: TGTGCCAGCAGGCCTACTAGCGGGAGATGGGAGACCCAGTACTTC.

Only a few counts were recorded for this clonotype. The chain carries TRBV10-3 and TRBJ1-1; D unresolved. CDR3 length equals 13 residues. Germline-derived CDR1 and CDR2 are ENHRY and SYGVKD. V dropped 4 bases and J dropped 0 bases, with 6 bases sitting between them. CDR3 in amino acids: CAISGDLNTEAFF. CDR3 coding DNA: TGTGCCATCAGTGGTGACTTGAACACTGAAGCTTTCTTT.

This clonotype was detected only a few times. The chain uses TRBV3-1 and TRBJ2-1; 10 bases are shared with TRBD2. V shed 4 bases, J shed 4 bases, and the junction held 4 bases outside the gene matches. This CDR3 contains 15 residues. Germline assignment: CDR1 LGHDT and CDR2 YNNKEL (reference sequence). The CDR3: CASSPSGRGYNEQFF. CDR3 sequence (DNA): TGTGCCAGCAGCCCTAGCGGGAGAGGTTACAATGAGCAGTTCTTC.

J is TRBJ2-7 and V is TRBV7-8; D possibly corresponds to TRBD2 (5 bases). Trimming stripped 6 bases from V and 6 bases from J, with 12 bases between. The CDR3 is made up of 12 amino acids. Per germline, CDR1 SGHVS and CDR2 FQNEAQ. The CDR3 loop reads CASRSGGFEQYF. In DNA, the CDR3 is TGTGCCAGCAGATCCGGCGGGTTCGAGCAGTACTTC.

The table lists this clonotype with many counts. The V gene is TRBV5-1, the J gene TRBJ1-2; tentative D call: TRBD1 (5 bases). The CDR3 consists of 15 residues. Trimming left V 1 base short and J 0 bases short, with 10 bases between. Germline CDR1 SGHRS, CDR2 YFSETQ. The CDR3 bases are TGCGCCAGCAGCTTGACAGGAGACTCTAACTATGGCTACACCTTC. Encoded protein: CASSLTGDSNYGYTF. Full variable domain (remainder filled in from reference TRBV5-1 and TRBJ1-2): KAGVTQTPRYLIKTRGQQVTLSCSPISGHRSVSWYQQTPGQGLQFLFEYFSETQRNKGNFPGRFSGRQFSNSRSEMNVSTLELGDSALYLCASSLTGDSNYGYTFGSGTRLTVV.